This TCR beta chain was obtained from a study of PD-1 blockade in classical Hodgkin lymphoma. The V gene lost 2 bases and the J gene lost 2 bases, with 17 bases spanning the gap. The length of the CDR3 is 17 residues. Germline V gene data show CDR1 as MNHNS and CDR2 as SASEGT. Sequenced by immunoSEQ multiplex PCR; TCRdb stores in-frame clones only, minus some. The sample has 25,000 to 30,000 clones, about 80% seen once. Regarding this clone: What it binds is not known.

Whole-study results and caveats: Newly diagnosed patients were reported to start with lower TCR diversity than healthy donors. In CD4+ cells, TCR diversity went up significantly by C4D1, but in CD8+ cells it did not.

This sample's time point: cycle 4 day 1 (C4D1), after less than seven weeks of nivolumab. Brentuximab vedotin exposure varied, and every patient relapsed after autologous stem cell transplantation. The V call is TRBV6-1, the J call TRBJ2-3, with D possibly being TRBD1 (6 bases). The sequence was obtained from a human donor with classical Hodgkin lymphoma. The sample in question was peripheral blood mononuclear cells (PBMCs), obtained before the fourth cycle of nivolumab. The CDR3 region is CASSELYRARFTDTQYF. CDR3 DNA: TGTGCCAGCAGTGAATTATACAGGGCCAGGTTCACAGATACGCAGTATTTT.